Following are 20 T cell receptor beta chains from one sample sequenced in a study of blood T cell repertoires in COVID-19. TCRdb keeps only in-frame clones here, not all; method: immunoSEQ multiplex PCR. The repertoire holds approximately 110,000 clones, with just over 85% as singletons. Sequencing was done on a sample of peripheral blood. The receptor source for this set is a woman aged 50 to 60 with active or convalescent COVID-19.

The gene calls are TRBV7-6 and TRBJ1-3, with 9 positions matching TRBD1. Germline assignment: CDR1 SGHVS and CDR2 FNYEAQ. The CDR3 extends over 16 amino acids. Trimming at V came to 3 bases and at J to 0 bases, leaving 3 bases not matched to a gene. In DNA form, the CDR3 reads TGTGCCAGCAGCTTGGGACAGGGCCTCTCTGGAAACACCATATATTTT. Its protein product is CASSLGQGLSGNTIYF.

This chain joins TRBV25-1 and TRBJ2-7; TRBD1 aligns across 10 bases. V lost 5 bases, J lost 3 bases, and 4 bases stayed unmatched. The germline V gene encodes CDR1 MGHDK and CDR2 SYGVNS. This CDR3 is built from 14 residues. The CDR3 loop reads CASSNRDRGYEQYF. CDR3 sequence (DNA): TGTGCCAGCAGTAACCGGGACAGGGGCTACGAGCAGTACTTC.

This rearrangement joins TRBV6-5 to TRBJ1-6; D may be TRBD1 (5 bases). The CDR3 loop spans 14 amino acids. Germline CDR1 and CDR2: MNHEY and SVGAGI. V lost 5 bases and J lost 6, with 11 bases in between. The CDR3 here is CASSRDRVNSPLHF. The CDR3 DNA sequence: TGTGCCAGCAGTCGAGACAGAGTTAATTCACCCCTCCACTTT.

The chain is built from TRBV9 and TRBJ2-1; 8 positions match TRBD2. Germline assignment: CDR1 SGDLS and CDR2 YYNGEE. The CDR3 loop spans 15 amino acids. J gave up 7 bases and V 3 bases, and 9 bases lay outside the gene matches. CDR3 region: CASSETSGQGNEQFF. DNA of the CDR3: TGTGCCAGCAGCGAAACTAGCGGTCAAGGGAATGAGCAGTTCTTC.

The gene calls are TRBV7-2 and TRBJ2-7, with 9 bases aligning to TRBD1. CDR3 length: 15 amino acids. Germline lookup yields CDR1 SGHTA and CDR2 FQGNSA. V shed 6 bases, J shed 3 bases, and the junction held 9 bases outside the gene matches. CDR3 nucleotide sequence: TGTGCCAGCAGTAGAAGGACAGGGGTCGACTACGAGCAGTACTTC. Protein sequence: CASSRRTGVDYEQYF.

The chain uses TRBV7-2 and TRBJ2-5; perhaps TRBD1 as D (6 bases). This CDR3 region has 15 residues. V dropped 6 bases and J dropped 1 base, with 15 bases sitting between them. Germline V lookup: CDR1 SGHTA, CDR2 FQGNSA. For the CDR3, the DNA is TGTGCCAGCAGTATATTACAGGGTATCCAAGAGACCCAGTACTTC. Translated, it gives CASSILQGIQETQYF.

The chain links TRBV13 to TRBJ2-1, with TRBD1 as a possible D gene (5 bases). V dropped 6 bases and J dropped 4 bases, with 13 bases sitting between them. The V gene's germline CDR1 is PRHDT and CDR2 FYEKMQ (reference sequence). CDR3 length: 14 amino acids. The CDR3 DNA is TGTGCCAGCAGGCAATTACAGGTGTACAATGAGCAGTTCTTC. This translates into CASRQLQVYNEQFF.

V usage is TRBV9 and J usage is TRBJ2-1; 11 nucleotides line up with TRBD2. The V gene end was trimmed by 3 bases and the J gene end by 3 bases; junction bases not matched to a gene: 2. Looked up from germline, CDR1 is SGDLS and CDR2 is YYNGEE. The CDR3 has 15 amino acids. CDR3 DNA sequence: TGTGCCAGCAGCGCCCTAGCGGGAGGCTACAATGAGCAGTTCTTC. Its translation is CASSALAGGYNEQFF.

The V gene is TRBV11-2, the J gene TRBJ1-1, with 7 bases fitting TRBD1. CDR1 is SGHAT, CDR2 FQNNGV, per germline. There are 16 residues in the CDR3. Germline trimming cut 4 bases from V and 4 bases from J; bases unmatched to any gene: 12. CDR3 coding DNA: TGTGCCAGCAGCTACTTAGGAGGGGGCTGGGGCACTGAAGCTTTCTTT. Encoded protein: CASSYLGGGWGTEAFF.

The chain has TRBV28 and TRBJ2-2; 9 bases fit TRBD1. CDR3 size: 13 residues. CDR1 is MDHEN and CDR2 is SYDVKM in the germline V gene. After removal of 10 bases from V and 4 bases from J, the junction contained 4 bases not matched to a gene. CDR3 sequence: CATTDRGTGELFF. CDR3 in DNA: TGTGCCACTACGGACAGGGGCACCGGGGAGCTGTTTTTT.

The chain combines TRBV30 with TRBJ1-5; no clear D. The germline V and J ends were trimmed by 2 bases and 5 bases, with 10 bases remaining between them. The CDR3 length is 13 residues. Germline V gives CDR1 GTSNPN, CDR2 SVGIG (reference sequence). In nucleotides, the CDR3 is TGTGCCTGGAGTCGGGAGAGAGATCAGCCCCAGCATTTT. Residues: CAWSRERDQPQHF. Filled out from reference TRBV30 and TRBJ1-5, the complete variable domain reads SQTIHQWPATLVQPVGSPLSLECTVEGTSNPNLYWYRQAAGRGLQLLFYSVGIGQISSEVPQNLSASRPQDRQFILSSKKLLLSDSGFYLCAWSRERDQPQHFGDGTRLSIL.

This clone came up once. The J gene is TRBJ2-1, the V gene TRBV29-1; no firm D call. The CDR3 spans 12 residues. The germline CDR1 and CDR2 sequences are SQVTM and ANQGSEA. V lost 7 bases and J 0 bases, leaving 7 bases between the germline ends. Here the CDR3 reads CSAPFSYNEQFF. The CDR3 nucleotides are TGCAGCGCCCCGTTCTCCTACAATGAGCAGTTCTTC.

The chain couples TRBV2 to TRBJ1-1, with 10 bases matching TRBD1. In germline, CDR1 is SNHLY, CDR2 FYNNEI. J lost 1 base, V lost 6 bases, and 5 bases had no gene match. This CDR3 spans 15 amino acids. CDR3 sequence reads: CASRTRTGGNTEAFF. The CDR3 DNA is TGTGCCAGCAGGACGAGGACAGGGGGGAACACTGAAGCTTTCTTT.

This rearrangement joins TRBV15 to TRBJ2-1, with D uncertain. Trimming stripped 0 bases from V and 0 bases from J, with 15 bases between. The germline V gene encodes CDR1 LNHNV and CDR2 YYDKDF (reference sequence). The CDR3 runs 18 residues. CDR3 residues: CATSRDRGSLSSYNEQFF. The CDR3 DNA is TGTGCCACCAGCAGAGATCGCGGAAGCCTCAGCTCCTACAATGAGCAGTTCTTC.

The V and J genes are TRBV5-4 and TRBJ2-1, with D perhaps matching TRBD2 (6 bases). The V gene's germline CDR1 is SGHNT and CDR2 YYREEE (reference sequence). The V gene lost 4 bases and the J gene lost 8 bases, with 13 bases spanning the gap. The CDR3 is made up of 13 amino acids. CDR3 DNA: TGTGCCAGCAGCCCCGGAGGGTGGGATGAGCAGTTCTTC. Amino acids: CASSPGGWDEQFF.

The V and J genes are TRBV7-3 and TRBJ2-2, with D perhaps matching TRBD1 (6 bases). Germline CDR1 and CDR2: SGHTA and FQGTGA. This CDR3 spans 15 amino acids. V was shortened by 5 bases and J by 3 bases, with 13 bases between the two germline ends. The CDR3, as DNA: TGTGCCAGCAGCCCTATAGGGGGAGACACCGGGGAGCTGTTTTTT. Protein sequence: CASSPIGGDTGELFF.

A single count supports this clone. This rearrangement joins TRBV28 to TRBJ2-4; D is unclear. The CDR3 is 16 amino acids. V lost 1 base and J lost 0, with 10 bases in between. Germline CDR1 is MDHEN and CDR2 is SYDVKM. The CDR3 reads CASSLYWSTAKNIQYF. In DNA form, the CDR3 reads TGTGCCAGCAGTTTATATTGGAGCACAGCCAAAAACATTCAGTACTTC.

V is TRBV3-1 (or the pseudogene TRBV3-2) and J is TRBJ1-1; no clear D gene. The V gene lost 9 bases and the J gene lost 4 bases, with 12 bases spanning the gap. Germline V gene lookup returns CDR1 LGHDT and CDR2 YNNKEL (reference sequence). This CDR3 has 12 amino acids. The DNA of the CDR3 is TGTGCCAGTGGCGGGGAGGGCACTGAAGCTTTCTTT. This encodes CASGGEGTEAFF.

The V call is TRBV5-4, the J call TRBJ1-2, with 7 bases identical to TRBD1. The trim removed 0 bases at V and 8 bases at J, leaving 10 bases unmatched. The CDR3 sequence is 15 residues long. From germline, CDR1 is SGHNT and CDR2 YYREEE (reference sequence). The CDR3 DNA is TGTGCCAGCAGCTTGGCAGGGACAGAAGGAGGAGGCTACACCTTC. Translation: CASSLAGTEGGGYTF.

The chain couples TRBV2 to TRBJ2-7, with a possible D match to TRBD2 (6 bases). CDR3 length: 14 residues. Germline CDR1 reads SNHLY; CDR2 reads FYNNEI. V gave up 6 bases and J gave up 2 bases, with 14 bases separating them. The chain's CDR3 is CASSVGTLAYEQYF. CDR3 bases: TGTGCCAGCAGCGTCGGGACTTTAGCCTACGAGCAGTACTTC.